This is a list of T cell receptor beta chains from one sample in a study of OX40 agonist ivuxolimab in advanced cancers. The method was immunoSEQ multiplex PCR; TCRdb's version includes in-frame clones alone and lacks a portion of them. The data show about 9,500 clones, 66% seen once. This specimen was CD4+ or CD8+ T cells sorted from blood, taken in a trial of the OX40 agonist ivuxolimab. Receptors were obtained from an adult with an advanced solid tumor such as melanoma, head and neck, liver or kidney cancer. CDR3s include the opening cysteine and the closing phenylalanine or tryptophan. The order of the fields is V gene, CDR3 length, J gene, D gene, clone size, CDR3 DNA, CDR3 protein. A D gene is named only where the DNA matches it firmly. Size is omitted from some rows. Given values are once, few, many or a class for expanded clones.

TRBV7-2	14	TRBJ1-4	-	once	TGTGCCAGCAGCTTGAGGGGGGCCGGTGAAAAACTGTTTTTT	CASSLRGAGEKLFF
TRBV5-6	13	TRBJ2-7	-	-	TGTGCCAGCAGCTTGGTCGGACGAAACGAGCAGTACTTC	CASSLVGRNEQYF
TRBV7-2	15	TRBJ1-5	TRBD1	-	TGTGCCAGCAGCTTACACGACAGGGACAATCAGCCCCAGCATTTT	CASSLHDRDNQPQHF
TRBV19	11	TRBJ1-2	-	once	TGTGCCAGTAGTACCGGCCAGGGCTACACCTTC	CASSTGQGYTF
TRBV5-5	15	TRBJ2-3	-	-	TGTGCCAGCAGCGTGAACCAGGGGTGGACAGATACGCAGTATTTT	CASSVNQGWTDTQYF
TRBV7-3	15	TRBJ2-3	-	medium-sized	TGTGCCAGCAGCCTCGGACTACTCTACACAGATACGCAGTATTTT	CASSLGLLYTDTQYF
TRBV28	14	TRBJ2-7	-	-	TGTGCCAGCAGTTTTACAGGGATTATTGGGGAGCAGTACTTC	CASSFTGIIGEQYF
TRBV14	15	TRBJ1-6	TRBD1	few	TGTGCCAGCAGCCAAGGACAGGGGATCAATTCACCCCTCCACTTT	CASSQGQGINSPLHF
TRBV4-1	16	TRBJ2-7	-	-	TGCGCCAGCAGCCAAGCGTTCGCTAGCGACTACTACGAGCAGTACTTC	CASSQAFASDYYEQYF
TRBV29-1	16	TRBJ2-1	TRBD2	-	TGCAGCGTTGGCCTAGCGGGAGGGCCCCCCTGGGGAGAGCAGTTCTTC	CSVGLAGGPPWGEQFF
TRBV28	14	TRBJ2-1	-	-	TGTGCCACCTCCGCAAGCCCCCCCTACAATGAGCAGTTCTTC	CATSASPPYNEQFF
TRBV11-3	16	TRBJ2-1	TRBD1	-	TGTGCCAGCAGCCATCCGGGACAGGGGTTAGACAATGAGCAGTTCTTC	CASSHPGQGLDNEQFF
TRBV5-4	11	TRBJ1-3	-	once	TGTGCCAGCAGCTTCCGGAACACCATATATTTT	CASSFRNTIYF
TRBV18	16	TRBJ2-7	TRBD1	once	TGTGCCAGCTCACCCCCGACAGGGGAGAGCTCCTACGAGCAGTACTTC	CASSPPTGESSYEQYF
TRBV6-5	13	TRBJ2-7	-	-	TGTGCCAGCAGCCCCGCCACCGCCTACGAGCAGTACTTC	CASSPATAYEQYF
TRBV9	16	TRBJ1-2	TRBD1	-	TGTGCCAGCAGCCCACATCGACAGGGGCGAGACTATGGCTACACCTTC	CASSPHRQGRDYGYTF
TRBV7-9	14	TRBJ1-1	TRBD1	-	TGTGCCAGCAGCCAACAGGGGCTAAGTAGGGAAGCTTTCTTT	CASSQQGLSREAFF
TRBV25-1	13	TRBJ2-2	TRBD1	medium-sized	TGTGCCAGCGGGACAGGGGACACCGGGGAGCTGTTTTTT	CASGTGDTGELFF
TRBV6-6	13	TRBJ1-1	-	-	TGTGCCAGCAGTTACTCGGCACTATCTGAAGCTTTCTTT	CASSYSALSEAFF
TRBV16	13	TRBJ1-1	-	few	TGTGCCAGCGGGAGTACACCTGTCACTGAAGCTTTCTTT	CASGSTPVTEAFF
TRBV6-1	12	TRBJ1-5	-	-	TGTGCCAGCAGAGGGGGCAATCAGCCCCAGCATTTT	CASRGGNQPQHF
TRBV6-5	13	TRBJ2-7	TRBD1	-	TGTGCCAGCAGGGCGACAGGGGTGGTAGAGCAGTACTTC	CASRATGVVEQYF
TRBV6-5	14	TRBJ1-2	TRBD1	-	TGTGCCAGCAGCCCTCGAGGGACAGGGAGGGGCTACACCTTC	CASSPRGTGRGYTF
TRBV10-3	15	TRBJ2-1	-	-	TGTGCCATCAGACCCACACCGGGATCCTACAATGAGCAGTTCTTC	CAIRPTPGSYNEQFF